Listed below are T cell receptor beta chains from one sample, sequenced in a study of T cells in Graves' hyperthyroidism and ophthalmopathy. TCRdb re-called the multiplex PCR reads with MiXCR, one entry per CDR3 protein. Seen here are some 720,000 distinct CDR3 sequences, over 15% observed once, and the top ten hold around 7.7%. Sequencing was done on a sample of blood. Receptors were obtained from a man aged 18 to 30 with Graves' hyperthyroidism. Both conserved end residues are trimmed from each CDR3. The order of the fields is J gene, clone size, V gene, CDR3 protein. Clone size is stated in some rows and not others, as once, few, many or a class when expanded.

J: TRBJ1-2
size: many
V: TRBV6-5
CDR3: ASSYLTGNYGYT

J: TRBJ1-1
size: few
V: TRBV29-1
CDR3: SVAEYPSGAEAF

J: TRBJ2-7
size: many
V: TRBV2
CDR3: ASSYPGQIYEQY

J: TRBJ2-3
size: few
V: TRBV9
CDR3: ASSTRSGRADTDTQY

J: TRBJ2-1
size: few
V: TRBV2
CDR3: ATLAIGGNYNEQF

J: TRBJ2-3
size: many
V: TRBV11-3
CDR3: ASSSGGGDMQY

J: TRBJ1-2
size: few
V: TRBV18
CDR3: ASSHADGRDRGQDYGYT

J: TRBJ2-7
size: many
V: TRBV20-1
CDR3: SAARLAGATYEQY

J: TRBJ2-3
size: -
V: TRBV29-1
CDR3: SVAVRGASNTQY

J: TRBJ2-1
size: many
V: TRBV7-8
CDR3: ASSYGTGVHNEQF

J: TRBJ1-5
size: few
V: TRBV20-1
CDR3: SARLDSNQPQH

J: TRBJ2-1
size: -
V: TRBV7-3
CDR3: ASSQTPGSYNEQF

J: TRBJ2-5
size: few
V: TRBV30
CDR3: ACPGGQGAEEAQY

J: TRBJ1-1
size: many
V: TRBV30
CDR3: AWSAGGNTEAF

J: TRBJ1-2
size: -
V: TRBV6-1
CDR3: ASFSRGIVADYGYT

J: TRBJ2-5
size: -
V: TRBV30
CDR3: AWSVLRGHETQY

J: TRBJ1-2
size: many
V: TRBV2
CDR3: ATGRGDGYT

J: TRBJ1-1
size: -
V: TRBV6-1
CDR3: ATDSATEAF

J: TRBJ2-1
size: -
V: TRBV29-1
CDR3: SVEDLWGKRINEQF